The 5 T cell receptor beta chains below all came from one sample that was sequenced in a study of type 1 and type 2 diabetes patients. PCR was run on genomic DNA. A primer set of 30 forward and 13 reverse primers amplified the CDR3. TCRdb re-called the multiplex PCR reads with MiXCR, one entry per CDR3 protein. The profile shows 250,000 to 300,000 distinct CDR3 sequences, 45% to 60% of them singletons. Input material: peripheral blood mononuclear cells (PBMCs). The receptors originated from a man younger than 35 with type 2 diabetes.

In its sample, this clonotype was seen a few times. The V call is TRBV6-5, the J call TRBJ2-5, with 8 bases that match TRBD1. From germline, CDR1 is MNHEY and CDR2 SVGAGI. The CDR3 extends over 15 amino acids. V was pared by 5 bases and J by 1 base, with 6 bases of the junction left unmatched. The CDR3 region has the DNA TGTGCCAGCAGTCCAACGCAGGGGGCCCAAGAGACCCAGTACTTC. Amino acid sequence: CASSPTQGAQETQYF.

The J gene is TRBJ2-7, the V gene TRBV20-1; 7 bases agree with TRBD2. Germline loops: CDR1 DFQATT, CDR2 SNEGSKA (reference sequence). Trimming at V came to 3 bases and at J to 3 bases, leaving 5 bases not matched to a gene. The CDR3 loop spans 13 amino acids. Here the CDR3 reads CSARSSGFYEQYF. DNA for the CDR3: TGCAGTGCTAGGTCTAGCGGCTTCTACGAGCAGTACTTC.

A remark on this clonotype: This may be a read error: a much more frequent sequence differs by one nucleotide. This CDR3 reads CATSGDSQVNQPQHF. Here the CDR3 DNA reads TGTGCCACCAGTGGGGACAGTCAGGTAAATCAGCCCCAGCATTTT. The chain links TRBV15 to TRBJ1-5, with 7 bases aligning to TRBD1. J gave up 4 bases and V 6 bases, and 9 bases lay outside the gene matches. Germline lookup yields CDR1 LNHNV and CDR2 YYDKDF (reference sequence). This CDR3 spans 15 amino acids.

There are a few counts of this clonotype. The chain combines TRBV7-3 with TRBJ2-3; D is ambiguous. This CDR3 comprises 15 residues. Trimming removed 0 bases at V and 2 bases at J, with 9 bases between. Germline CDR1 and CDR2: SGHTA and FQGTGA. CDR3 loop: CASSLTGRNTDTQYF. The CDR3 coding sequence is TGTGCCAGCAGCTTAACAGGGCGAAACACAGATACGCAGTATTTT.

The rearrangement links TRBV7-2 to TRBJ1-2, with D possibly TRBD1 on 6 matching bases. In germline, CDR1 is SGHTA, CDR2 FQGNSA. The CDR3 is 14 amino acids. The ends were cut back, 3 bases at V and 8 bases at J, with 16 bases in the middle. The CDR3 nucleotides read TGTGCCAGCAGCTTCAATTTGGACAGTACGGGCTACACCTTC. It encodes CASSFNLDSTGYTF.